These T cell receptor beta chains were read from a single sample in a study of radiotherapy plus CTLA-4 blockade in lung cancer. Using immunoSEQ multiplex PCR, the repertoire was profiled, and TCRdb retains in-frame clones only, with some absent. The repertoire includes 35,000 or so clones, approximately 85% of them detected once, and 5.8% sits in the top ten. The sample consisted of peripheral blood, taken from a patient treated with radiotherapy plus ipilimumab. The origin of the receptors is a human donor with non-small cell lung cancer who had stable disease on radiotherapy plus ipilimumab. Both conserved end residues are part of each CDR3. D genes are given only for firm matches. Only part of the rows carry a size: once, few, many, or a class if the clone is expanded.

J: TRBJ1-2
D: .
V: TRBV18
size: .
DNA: TGTGCCAGCTCACCAGAGGCGTACTATGGCTACACCTTC
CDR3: CASSPEAYYGYTF

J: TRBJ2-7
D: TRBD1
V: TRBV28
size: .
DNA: TGTGCCAGCAGAAGGGACAGCTCCTACGAGCAGTACTTC
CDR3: CASRRDSSYEQYF

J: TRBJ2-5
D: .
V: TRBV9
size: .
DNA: TGTGCCAGCAGCGTCGGTGGGGCAGTCTTGGAGACCCAGTACTTC
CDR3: CASSVGGAVLETQYF

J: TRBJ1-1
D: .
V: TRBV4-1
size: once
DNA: TGCGCCAGCAGCCAAGGTACTCGGGGGAACACTGAAGCTTTCTTT
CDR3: CASSQGTRGNTEAFF

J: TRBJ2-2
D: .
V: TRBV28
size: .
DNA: TGTGCCAGCGACAAACGAAACACCGGGGAGCTGTTTTTT
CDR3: CASDKRNTGELFF

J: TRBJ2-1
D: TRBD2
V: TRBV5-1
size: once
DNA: TGCGCCAGCACGACTAGCGGGAGATTCAGTGAGCAGTTCTTC
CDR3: CASTTSGRFSEQFF

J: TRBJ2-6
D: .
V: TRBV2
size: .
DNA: TGTGCCAGCAGTGAAGTACACGGGGCCAACGTCCTGACTTTC
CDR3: CASSEVHGANVLTF

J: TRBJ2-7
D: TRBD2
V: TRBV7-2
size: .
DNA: TGTGCCAGCAGCACGGCGGGAGGGCTCGAGCAGTACTTC
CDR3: CASSTAGGLEQYF

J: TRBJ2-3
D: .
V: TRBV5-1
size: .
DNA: TGCGCCAGCAGCTTGGACAGCAACACAGATACGCAGTATTTT
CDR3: CASSLDSNTDTQYF

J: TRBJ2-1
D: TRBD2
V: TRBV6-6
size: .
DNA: TGTGCCAGCAGGACCAGCGGGAGGGCAAATGAGCAGTTCTTC
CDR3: CASRTSGRANEQFF

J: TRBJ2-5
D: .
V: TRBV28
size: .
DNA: TGTGCCAGCAGTACCCCTAGAGAGCAGTACTTC
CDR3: CASSTPREQYF

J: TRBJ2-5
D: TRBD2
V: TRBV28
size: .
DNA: TGTGCCGCCAGCAGTTTTCGGCTAGCGGCCCCCGGGACCCAGTACTTC
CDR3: CAASSFRLAAPGTQYF

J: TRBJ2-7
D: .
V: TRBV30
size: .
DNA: TGTGCCTGGGGTCGGGGCTACGAGCAGTACTTC
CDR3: CAWGRGYEQYF

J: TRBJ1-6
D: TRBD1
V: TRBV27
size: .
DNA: TGTGCCAGCAGTGGGGACAGCAATTCACCCCTCCACTTT
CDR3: CASSGDSNSPLHF

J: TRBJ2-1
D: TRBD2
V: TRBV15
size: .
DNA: TGTGCCACCAGCGGTAGACTAGCGGGAGAGGCTCGTGAGCAGTTCTTC
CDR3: CATSGRLAGEAREQFF

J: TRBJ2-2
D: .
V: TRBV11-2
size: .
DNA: TGTGCCAGCAGCCCTCGACAGCGCAGGAACACCGGGGAGCTGTTTTTT
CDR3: CASSPRQRRNTGELFF

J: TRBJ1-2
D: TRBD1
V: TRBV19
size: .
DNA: TGTGCCAGTAGTATAGAAGGGACAGGGCTGGGCTACACCTTC
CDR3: CASSIEGTGLGYTF

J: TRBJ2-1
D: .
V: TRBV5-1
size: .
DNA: TGCGCCAGCAGCTTGAGTCTGAGGACAGAATACAATGAGCAGTTCTTC
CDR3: CASSLSLRTEYNEQFF

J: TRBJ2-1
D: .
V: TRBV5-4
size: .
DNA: TGTGCCAGCAGCTTGGGTGAGGCCACATCTCTTTACAATGAGCAGTTCTTC
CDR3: CASSLGEATSLYNEQFF

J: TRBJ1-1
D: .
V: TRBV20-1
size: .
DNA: TGCAGTGCTAGAGTAACAGCCCGGAGGACCTTT
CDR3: CSARVTARRTF

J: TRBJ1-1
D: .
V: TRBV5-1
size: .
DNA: TGCGCCAGCAGCGTCGACTCAGGGGTAGTCGGCACTGAAGCTTTCTTT
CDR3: CASSVDSGVVGTEAFF

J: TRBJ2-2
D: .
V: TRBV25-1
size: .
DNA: TGTGCCAGCAGTGAATCTGGCAGGGTCGGGGAGCTGTTTTTT
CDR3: CASSESGRVGELFF

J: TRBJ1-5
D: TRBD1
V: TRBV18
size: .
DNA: TGTGCCAGCTCACTACAGGGGCATAGCAATCAGCCCCAGCATTTT
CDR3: CASSLQGHSNQPQHF

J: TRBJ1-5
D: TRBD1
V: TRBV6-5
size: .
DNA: TGTGCCAGCAGCTACGACCGGGACAGGGGGAATCAGCCCCAGCATTTT
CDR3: CASSYDRDRGNQPQHF

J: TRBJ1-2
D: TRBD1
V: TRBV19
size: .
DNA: TGTGCCAGTAGTCGGGACAGGGGGGACTATGGCTACACCTTC
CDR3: CASSRDRGDYGYTF

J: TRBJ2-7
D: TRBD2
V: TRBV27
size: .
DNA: TGTGCCAGCAGTTTAATTGGGAGCGGGACGGCGAGCTCCTACGAGCAGTACTTC
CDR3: CASSLIGSGTASSYEQYF

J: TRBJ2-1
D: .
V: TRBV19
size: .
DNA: TGTGCCAGTAGTATAGCAGGGCCAACCTTAAATTACGATGAGCAGTTCTTC
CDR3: CASSIAGPTLNYDEQFF

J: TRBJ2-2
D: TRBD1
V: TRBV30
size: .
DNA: TGTGCCTGGAGACCACGGACAGGGGGCTACACCGGGGAGCTGTTTTTT
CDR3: CAWRPRTGGYTGELFF

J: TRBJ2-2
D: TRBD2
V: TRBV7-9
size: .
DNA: TGTGCCAGCAGCCGAAGCGGGAGGGCCGCCGGGGAGCTGTTTTTT
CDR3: CASSRSGRAAGELFF

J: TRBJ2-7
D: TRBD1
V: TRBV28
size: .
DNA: TGTGCCGCCCGACAGGGATCCTACGAGCAGTACTTC
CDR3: CAARQGSYEQYF

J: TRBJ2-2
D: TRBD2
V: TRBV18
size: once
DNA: TGTGCCAGCCATAGCGGGAGGGCCATCGGGGAGCTGTTTTTT
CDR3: CASHSGRAIGELFF

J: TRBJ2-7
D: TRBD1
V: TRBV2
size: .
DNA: TGTGCCAGCAGTGAAGAGACAGGGACCACCTACGAGCAGTACTTC
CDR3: CASSEETGTTYEQYF

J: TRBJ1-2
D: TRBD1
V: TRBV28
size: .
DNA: TGTGCCAGCAGTTCTCCGGACAGGGGGTATGGCTACACCTTC
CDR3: CASSSPDRGYGYTF

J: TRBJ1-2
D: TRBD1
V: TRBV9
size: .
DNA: TGTGCCAGCAGCCATTCCCGGGACAGGGTAAATTGGTCTGGCTACACCTTC
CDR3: CASSHSRDRVNWSGYTF

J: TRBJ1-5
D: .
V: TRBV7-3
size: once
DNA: TGTGCCACCCCAGGGATCCAATATAGCAATCAGCCCCAGCATTTT
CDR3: CATPGIQYSNQPQHF

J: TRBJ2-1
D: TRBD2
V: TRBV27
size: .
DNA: TGTGCCAGCAGTTTCCTAGCGGACTCCTACAATGAGCAGTTCTTC
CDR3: CASSFLADSYNEQFF

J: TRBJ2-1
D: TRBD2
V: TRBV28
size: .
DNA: TGTGCCAGCAGTATCACTAGCGGGAGGCGCAATGAGCAGTTCTTC
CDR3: CASSITSGRRNEQFF

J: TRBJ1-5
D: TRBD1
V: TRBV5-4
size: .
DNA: TGTGCCAGCAGCTTGGGGGGACAGGTAAATCAGCCCCAGCATTTT
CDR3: CASSLGGQVNQPQHF

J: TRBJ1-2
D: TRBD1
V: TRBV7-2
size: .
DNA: TGTGCCAGCAGCCCGAACAGGGGCAGCTATGGCTACACCTTC
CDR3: CASSPNRGSYGYTF

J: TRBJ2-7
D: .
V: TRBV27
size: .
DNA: TGTGCCAGCGCTTGGACAGCAGCCTACGAGCAGTACTTC
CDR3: CASAWTAAYEQYF

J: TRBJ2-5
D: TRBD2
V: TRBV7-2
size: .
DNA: TGTGCCAGCAGCCCCCTAGCGGGAGGGAGGGAGACCCAGTACTTC
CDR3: CASSPLAGGRETQYF

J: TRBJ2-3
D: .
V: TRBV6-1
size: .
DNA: TGTGCCAGCAAGGAGGGAGCTCATGTAGATACGCAGTATTTT
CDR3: CASKEGAHVDTQYF

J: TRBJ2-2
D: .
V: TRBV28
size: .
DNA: TGTGCCAGCAGTTTCTCTGGGGCCTATACCGGGGAGCTGTTTTTT
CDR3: CASSFSGAYTGELFF

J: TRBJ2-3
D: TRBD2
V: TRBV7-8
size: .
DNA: TGTGCCAGCAGCTTATGGACTAGCGGGAGGACAGATACGCAGTATTTT
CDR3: CASSLWTSGRTDTQYF

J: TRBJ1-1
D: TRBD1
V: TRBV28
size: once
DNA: TGTGCCAGCAGTTTAGGTATTCGGGACAGGGGACCTGAAGCTTTCTTT
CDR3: CASSLGIRDRGPEAFF

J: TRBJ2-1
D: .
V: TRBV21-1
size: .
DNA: TGTGCCAGCAGCAAAGTCGGAAATGGGCAGGGTTCCTACAATGAGCAGTTCTTC
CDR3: CASSKVGNGQGSYNEQFF

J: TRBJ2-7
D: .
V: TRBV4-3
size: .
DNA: TGCGCCAGCAGCCAAGATGTTGGACAGCCCTACGAGCAGTACTTC
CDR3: CASSQDVGQPYEQYF

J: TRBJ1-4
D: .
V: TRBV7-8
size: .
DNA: TGTGCCAGCAGCCGCAGTCGGGGGATCGGTGAAAAACTGTTTTTT
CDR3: CASSRSRGIGEKLFF

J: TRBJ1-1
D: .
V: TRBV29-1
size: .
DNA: TGCAGCGTTGAAGTGAGAGCAGGGAACACTGAAGCTTTCTTT
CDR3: CSVEVRAGNTEAFF

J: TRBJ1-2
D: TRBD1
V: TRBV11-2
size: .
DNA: TGTGCCAGCAGCTTAGACCGGGACAGATATAACTATGGCTACACCTTC
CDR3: CASSLDRDRYNYGYTF

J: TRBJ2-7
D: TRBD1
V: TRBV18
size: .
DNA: TGTGCCAGCTCACCACGGGACAGGGGAACCTACGAGCAGTACTTC
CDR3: CASSPRDRGTYEQYF

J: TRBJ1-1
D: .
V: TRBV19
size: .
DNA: TGTGCCAGTAGTGAACAGAAGAACACTGAAGCTTTCTTT
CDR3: CASSEQKNTEAFF

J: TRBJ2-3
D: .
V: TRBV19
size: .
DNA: TGTGCCAGTAGTGAGGCAGATACGCAGTATTTT
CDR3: CASSEADTQYF

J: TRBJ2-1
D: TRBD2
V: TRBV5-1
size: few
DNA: TGCGCCAGCAGCGTAGCGGCGGGAGCTGGCGATGAGCAGTTCTTC
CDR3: CASSVAAGAGDEQFF

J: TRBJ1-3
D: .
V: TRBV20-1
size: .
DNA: TGCAGTGCCCTGAGGGAAAACACCATATATTTT
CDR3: CSALRENTIYF

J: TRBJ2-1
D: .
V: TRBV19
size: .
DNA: TGTGCCAGTAGTATCTCAGGGGCAGGTCCCTACAATGAGCAGTTCTTC
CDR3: CASSISGAGPYNEQFF

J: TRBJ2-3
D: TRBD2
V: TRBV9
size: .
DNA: TGTGCCAGCAGCGTAGTCGGACTAGCGGGAGATTGGGGCACGGATACGCAGTATTTT
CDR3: CASSVVGLAGDWGTDTQYF

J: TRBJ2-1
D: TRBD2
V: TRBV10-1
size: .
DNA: TGCGCCAGCAGTGAGTCGCCTAGCGGGATTGATGAGCAGTTCTTC
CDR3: CASSESPSGIDEQFF

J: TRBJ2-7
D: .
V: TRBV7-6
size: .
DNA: TGTGCCAGCAGCTTGTCCGGGAAATCCTCCTACGAGCAGTACTTC
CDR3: CASSLSGKSSYEQYF

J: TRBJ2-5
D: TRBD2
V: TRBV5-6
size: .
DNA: TGTGCCAGCAGCTTGGTCGGGGGGACGCGCCGGGAGACCCAGTACTTC
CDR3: CASSLVGGTRRETQYF